This T cell receptor (beta chain) was obtained from a study of cytomegalovirus exposure and HLA in healthy donors. Study summary: Clustering assigned 70% to 90% of the approximately 430 genotyped donors to the Caucasian-associated ancestry cluster.

A remark on this clone: Its antigen is unidentified.

Between the trimmed V and J ends, which lost 0 bases and 0 bases, there was a span of 7 bases. The germline V gene encodes CDR1 GTSNPN and CDR2 SVGIG (reference sequence). The CDR3 loop spans 14 amino acids. Both 60 Vbeta primers and 13 Jbeta primers went into the PCR. Sequencing used immunoSEQ multiplex PCR; TCRdb keeps in-frame clones, though not all of them. The table includes some 180,000 clones, 77% detected once. Points from the study as a whole: In vitro assays verified that a few CMV-associated chains recognized CMV antigens specifically. Sequencing likely produced, as an artifact, a cluster of highly shared sequence variants. As a later analysis showed, a missense DCLRE1C variant was linked to trimming of TCR beta V- and J-genes.

The TCR originated in a man younger than 30 in good health and CMV-seronegative. The J gene is TRBJ2-3, the V gene TRBV30; D gene ambiguous. Input material: PBMCs. CDR3 coding DNA: TGTGCCTGGAGTGTAACGCGGAGCACAGATACGCAGTATTTT. Amino acids: CAWSVTRSTDTQYF.